This T cell receptor (beta chain) was sequenced for a study of T cell responses to AZD1222 COVID-19 vaccine. This clone was detected only a few times. Its antigen is unidentified. V gave up 5 bases and J gave up 6 bases; unmatched junction bases: 16. This CDR3 comprises 18 residues. Looked up from germline, CDR1 is SGHTA and CDR2 is FQGNSA. Clones were read by immunoSEQ multiplex PCR, and TCRdb kept only the in-frame ones, dropping some. The sample consists of some 100,000 clones, about 83% of them appearing once. Study-wide results and caveats: Among the donors, most were white British and more were female, and clonal diversity was possibly underestimated.

The chain links TRBV7-2 to TRBJ1-6, with 7 nucleotides matching TRBD1. The sequence derives from an adult in good health. Sample: peripheral blood, taken on day 0 of AZD1222 vaccination. The CDR3 reads CASSPGRKTGQINSPLHF. The CDR3 bases are TGTGCCAGCAGCCCAGGAAGGAAGACGGGACAGATTAATTCACCCCTCCACTTT.